The clone carrying this T cell receptor (beta chain) was picked up many times. Its specificity is not known. From the germline J gene comes the end of the CDR3, since the read stops 3 residues before it. Germline CDR1 reads SGHRS; CDR2 reads YFSETQ. This CDR3 contains 17 residues. Trimming removed 4 bases from V and 3 bases from J, with 22 bases in between. The entry originates in a study of T cell clonality in common variable immunodeficiency. Whole-study results and caveats: Common variable immunodeficiency TCR beta sequences reportedly had fewer deletions and N-nucleotide insertions. CVID subjects showed higher TCRbeta clonality than healthy controls.

TCRdb's copy holds only in-frame clones and misses some; the assay was immunoSEQ multiplex PCR. This sample includes approximately 50,000 clones with no singletons; its ten biggest clones take up just over 2%. The specimen sequenced was peripheral blood mononuclear cells. V usage is TRBV5-1 and J usage is TRBJ1-1, with TRBD1 as a possible D gene (6 bases). This sequence originates from a person aged 18 to 69 in good health. The CDR3 bases that were read are TGCGCCAGCAGCGCCATGGGGGGGGGCCTCGGGGACACTGAA. It translates to CASSAMGGGLGDTE. The entire CDR3 reads CASSAMGGGLGDTEAFF.